Presented here are 17 T cell receptor beta chains from one specimen sequenced in a study of blood T cell repertoires in COVID-19. TCRdb's table, derived via immunoSEQ multiplex PCR, lists solely in-frame clones and lacks some. Altogether 250,000 to 350,000 clones are present, approximately 84% being singletons, with the ten largest covering roughly 1.5%. The material sequenced was peripheral blood. All receptors derive from a human donor with COVID-19, enrolled during active disease. The donor label of this sample is uncertain.

J is TRBJ1-1 and V is TRBV7-2; perhaps TRBD1 as D (5 bases). Trimming took off 2 bases at V and 5 bases at J, with 15 bases between the two ends. Per the germline V gene, CDR1 is SGHTA and CDR2 is FQGNSA. The CDR3 has 15 residues. CDR3 protein: CASSLYGQPGTEAFF. CDR3 DNA sequence: TGTGCCAGCAGCTTATATGGCCAACCAGGGACTGAAGCTTTCTTT. The variable domain in full, completed from reference TRBV7-2 and TRBJ1-1, reads GAGVSQSPSNKVTEKGKDVELRCDPISGHTALYWYRQSLGQGLEFLIYFQGNSAPDKSGLPSDRFSAERTGGSVSTLTIQRTQQEDSAVYLCASSLYGQPGTEAFFGQGTRLTVV.

This clone has only a few counts. CDR3 residues: CATGTARAEAFF. The DNA for the CDR3 is TGTGCTACCGGGACAGCCAGGGCTGAAGCTTTCTTT. This chain uses TRBV6-5 with TRBJ1-1, with 7 bases aligning to TRBD1. The CDR3 runs to 12 residues. Germline CDR1 MNHEY, CDR2 SVGAGI.

The chain carries TRBV4-1 and TRBJ2-7; D gene uncertain. CDR1 and CDR2 (germline): MGHRA, YSYEKL. The CDR3 runs to 15 residues. Between the trimmed V and J ends, which lost 0 bases and 1 base, there was a span of 10 bases. The CDR3 DNA is TGCGCCAGCAGCCAAGAACGGGTCCTTTCCTACGAGCAGTACTTC. Encoded protein: CASSQERVLSYEQYF.

This clone was found a few times. The chain combines TRBV6-1 with TRBJ2-2; 7 nucleotides align to TRBD2. The CDR3 runs to 13 residues. The trim removed 2 bases at V and 13 bases at J, leaving 7 bases unmatched. Germline CDR1 and CDR2: MNHNS and SASEGT. CDR3 DNA: TGTGCCAGCAGTGAATCAGGGAGGGAGGTGCTGTTTTTT. Translating gives CASSESGREVLFF.

The rearrangement joins TRBV5-8 to TRBJ2-7; the D gene is possibly TRBD2 (7 bases). This CDR3 spans 15 amino acids. CDR1 SGHTS and CDR2 YDEGEE come from the germline V gene. The V end was cut by 2 bases, the J end by 4 bases, with 16 bases between. The CDR3 DNA reads as TGTGCCAGCAGCTTCATCTGGGAGGGGGGGTACGAGCAGTACTTC. Its protein product is CASSFIWEGGYEQYF.

The chain carries TRBV19 and TRBJ1-2; possibly TRBD1 for D (5 bases). Trimming left V 5 bases short and J 6 bases short, with 31 bases between. CDR3 size: 19 residues. In germline, CDR1 is LNHDA, CDR2 SQIVND (reference sequence). As DNA, the CDR3 is TGTGCCAGTAGTCCCCCGGGAGGGGAGAAGGCCTTGAACTTGGATGGCTACACCTTC. This sequence encodes CASSPPGGEKALNLDGYTF.

The chain joins TRBV7-9 to TRBJ2-7, with 8 positions matching TRBD1. Germline assignment: CDR1 SEHNR and CDR2 FQNEAQ (reference sequence). This CDR3 is built from 15 residues. V lost 5 bases to trimming and J lost 0 bases; unmatched junction nucleotides: 6. The CDR3 nucleotides are TGTGCCAGCAGCCTGGCAGGGGGCCGCTCCTACGAGCAGTACTTC. This gives the protein CASSLAGGRSYEQYF.

For this clone: Its ends do not fully match the called genes, so a read error is possible. The chain combines TRBV28 with TRBJ1-3; D is possibly TRBD1 (5 bases). Germline-derived CDR1 and CDR2 are MDHEN and SYDVKM. The CDR3 is made up of 15 amino acids. Here the CDR3 reads CASTLGLGAGNTIYF. The CDR3 DNA sequence: TGTGCCAGCACTTTAGGGTTAGGGGCTGGAAACACCATATATTTT.

This chain uses TRBV2 with TRBJ1-2; tentative D call: TRBD1 (5 bases). Germline loops: CDR1 SNHLY, CDR2 FYNNEI. This CDR3 contains 13 residues. Trimming stripped 7 bases from V and 2 bases from J, with 11 bases between. CDR3 in amino acids: CASNDPGNYGYTF. The CDR3 bases are TGTGCCAGCAACGATCCAGGGAACTATGGCTACACCTTC.

The CDR3 spells CASSSRVSNEQFF. In DNA form, the CDR3 reads TGTGCCAGCAGCTCCCGGGTTAGCAATGAGCAGTTCTTC. V is TRBV9 and J is TRBJ2-1; no clear D gene. CDR1 is SGDLS, CDR2 YYNGEE, per germline. This CDR3 has 13 amino acids. Trimming took off 4 bases at V and 6 bases at J, with 11 bases between the two ends.

The J gene is TRBJ2-2, the V gene TRBV5-1; 10 positions agree with TRBD1. Trimming took 5 bases from V and 7 from J; bases not matched to a gene: 17. From germline, CDR1 is SGHRS and CDR2 YFSETQ. The CDR3 is 18 amino acids. This chain's CDR3 is CASSLRSGRDRGVGELFF. The CDR3 nucleotides are TGCGCCAGCAGTCTCAGGTCTGGCCGGGACAGGGGAGTCGGGGAGCTGTTTTTT.

The rearrangement joins TRBV20-1 to TRBJ2-3; TRBD2 agrees at 7 bases. The CDR3 length is 14 residues. Germline trimming cut 3 bases from V and 3 bases from J; bases unmatched to any gene: 6. Germline-derived CDR1 and CDR2 are DFQATT and SNEGSKA (reference sequence). DNA of the CDR3: TGCAGTGCTAGTTCGCAGGGAGGGACAGATACGCAGTATTTT. It yields the protein CSASSQGGTDTQYF.

J is TRBJ2-5 and V is TRBV9, with 7 bases identical to TRBD2. Germline assignment: CDR1 SGDLS and CDR2 YYNGEE. V trimming: 3 bases; J trimming: 4 bases; junction bases outside the gene matches: 9. The CDR3 spans 15 residues. DNA for the CDR3: TGTGCCAGCAGCGAGGGACCCGGGACTATAGAGACCCAGTACTTC. Translation gives CASSEGPGTIETQYF.

V gene TRBV7-2 combines with J gene TRBJ1-2; D is possibly TRBD1 (6 bases). Per the germline V gene, CDR1 is SGHTA and CDR2 is FQGNSA. The ends were cut back, 5 bases at V and 1 base at J, with 17 bases in the middle. The CDR3 runs to 16 residues. In DNA form, the CDR3 reads TGTGCCAGCAGCCCAGGAGGGGGGGGAGTTAACTATGGCTACACCTTC. It specifies CASSPGGGGVNYGYTF.

This chain joins TRBV5-1 and TRBJ2-5, with 8 bases fitting TRBD1. The CDR3 length is 15 residues. The V gene's germline CDR1 is SGHRS and CDR2 YFSETQ. V lost 2 bases, J lost 2 bases, and 5 bases stayed unmatched. CDR3 in DNA: TGCGCCAGCAGCTTTCTAGGACAGGGACAAGAGACCCAGTACTTC. It encodes CASSFLGQGQETQYF.

The V call is TRBV15, the J call TRBJ2-3; 7 bases align to TRBD1. Germline V CDR1 and CDR2: LNHNV, YYDKDF (reference sequence). This CDR3 region has 18 residues. J lost 2 bases, V lost 0 bases, and 11 bases had no gene match. CDR3 amino acids: CATSRETGTVGPTDTQYF. CDR3 nucleotide sequence: TGTGCCACCAGCAGAGAAACGGGGACAGTTGGTCCCACAGATACGCAGTATTTT.

This chain connects TRBV11-2 to TRBJ1-6; 9 bases are shared with TRBD1. Germline V gene lookup returns CDR1 SGHAT and CDR2 FQNNGV. J was trimmed by 12 bases and V by 5 bases; bases with no gene match: 8. The CDR3 consists of 14 residues. CDR3 in DNA: TGTGCCAGCAGCCACCGGGACAGGGTCCGACCCCTCCACTTT. As protein: CASSHRDRVRPLHF.